The source of this TCR beta chain is a study of control samples from healthy donors and cancer patients. Germline values: CDR1 SGHTA, CDR2 FQGNSA. The CDR3 contains 17 residues. To note about this clone: Sequence at one end of the junction differs from germline and may be a read error.

The assay was immunoSEQ multiplex PCR, and TCRdb's table has in-frame clones only and misses some. The sample lists about 82,000 clones; 94% were seen once. V gene TRBV7-2 combines with J gene TRBJ2-6, with D unresolved. Sequencing input: blood. This receptor was identified in a young woman in good health. The chain's CDR3 is CASSSLSSISGANVLTF. CDR3 DNA: TGTGCCAGCAGCTCCTTATCTAGTATTTCTGGTGCCAACGTCCTGACTTTC.